The clone carrying this T cell receptor beta chain is categorized as medium-sized (0.01 to 0.1%). Its specificity is not known. Indicated treatment: roughly 11-day PBMC culture with coronavirus spike peptide pools or control peptides (ViraFEST assay). This entry comes from a study of vaccination and CD4 T cells after COVID-19. Study background: Stimuli were overlapping spike peptide pools of SARS-CoV-2 and three common cold coronaviruses (HCoV-NL63, HCoV-OC43, HCoV-229E).

Unmatched junction bases numbered 10, after V lost 7 bases and J lost 3 bases. Germline values: CDR1 DFQATT, CDR2 SNEGSKA (reference sequence). CDR3 length: 14 amino acids. Researchers used the Oncomine TCR Beta short-read assay to sequence DNA from cultured CD4+ T cells. MiXCR, run by TCRdb on the PCR reads, gives a single entry per CDR3 protein. The sample shows 15,000 or so distinct CDR3 sequences, about 39% of them seen only once. This receptor was obtained from a human donor who had recovered from COVID-19. The sequenced material came from CD4+ T cells from blood, cultured in vitro. The rearrangement links TRBV20-1 to TRBJ1-2; TRBD1 matches at 8 bases. The CDR3 DNA reads TGCAGTGTGACCCAGGGGGCAGGTGACTATGGCTACACCTTC. Its translation: CSVTQGAGDYGYTF.